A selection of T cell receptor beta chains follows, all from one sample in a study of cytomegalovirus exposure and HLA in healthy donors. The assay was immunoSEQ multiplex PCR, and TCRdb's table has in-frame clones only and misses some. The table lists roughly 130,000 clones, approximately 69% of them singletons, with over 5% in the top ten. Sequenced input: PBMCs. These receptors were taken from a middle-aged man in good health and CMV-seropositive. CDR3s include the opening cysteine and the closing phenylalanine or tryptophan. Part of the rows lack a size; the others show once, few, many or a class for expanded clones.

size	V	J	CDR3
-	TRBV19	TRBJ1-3	CASSIGTGTRGNTIYF
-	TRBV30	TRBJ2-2	CAWSSMTSGRNTGELFF
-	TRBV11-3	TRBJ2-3	CASSPGSRTTSTDTQYF
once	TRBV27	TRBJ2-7	CASSPGTSGAYEQYF
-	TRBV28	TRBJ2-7	CASNRFRDINTPTPYEQYF
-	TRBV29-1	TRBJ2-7	CSVYGLAGIYEQYF
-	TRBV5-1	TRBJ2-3	CASSPGASGGTRTDTQYF
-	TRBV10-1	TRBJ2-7	CASMRDSNSYEQYF
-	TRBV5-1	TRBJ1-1	CASSLGQGMNTEAFF
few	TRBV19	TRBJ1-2	CASSIGRAINYGYTF